A single T cell receptor (beta chain) is shown here with its context. The antigen remains undetermined. Resections took place in Japan or China from about 2014 to 2018. H&E slides confirmed each diagnosis, reviewed by two pathologists independently. This record comes from a study of immune evolution from preneoplasia to lung adenocarcinoma. Notes on the study in general: Normal lung had the highest top T cell clone frequencies.

Method: immunoSEQ multiplex PCR; TCRdb's copy keeps in-frame clones and lacks some. The table has 4,500 to 5,500 clones, 78% seen once; the top ten hold over 8.5%. Germline CDR1 SQVTM, CDR2 ANQGSEA. V was clipped by 3 bases and J by 12 bases, with 17 bases between them. The CDR3 has 12 amino acids. The sample taken for sequencing was FFPE normal lung tissue adjacent to the tumor. The receptor was isolated from a person aged 45-69 years with lung adenocarcinoma. The chain links TRBV29-1 to TRBJ1-2, with D possibly matching TRBD1 (6 bases). The CDR3 DNA reads as TGCAGCGTTGATGGGGTCGCATCAGGGGACACCTTC. It translates to CSVDGVASGDTF.